This T cell receptor beta chain was identified in a study of blood T cell repertoires in COVID-19. Study information: Sources were T cells, B-cell-depleted T cells, or PBMCs; the material itself was cDNA or gDNA.

The CDR3 loop spans 16 amino acids. With 4 bases clipped from V and 4 bases from J, the junction kept 8 bases outside the gene matches. Germline V gives CDR1 SEHNR, CDR2 FQNEAQ (reference sequence). The protocol was immunoSEQ multiplex PCR, while the TCRdb copy is restricted to in-frame clones and leaves out a portion. This table holds 360,000 or so clones, about 88% found once. Assignments of participants to cohorts depended upon their own reported clinical history. The genes are TRBV7-9 and TRBJ2-3; 10 positions match TRBD1. Sequences were obtained from PBMCs or T cells enriched from blood (not recorded which). This TCR was recovered from a woman aged 25-40 years who had been exposed to COVID-19. In nucleotides, the CDR3 is TGTGCCAGCAGCTCCCAAGGGACAGGGGTGGCAGATACGCAGTATTTT. It translates to CASSSQGTGVADTQYF.